Following are 15 T cell receptor beta chains from one sample sequenced in a study of blood T cell repertoires in COVID-19. Method: immunoSEQ multiplex PCR; TCRdb's copy keeps in-frame clones and lacks some. The table includes 250,000 to 300,000 clones, 75% to 90% detected once. Material for sequencing was peripheral blood. Source of these receptors: a middle-aged man with acute or convalescent COVID-19.

The rearrangement joins TRBV5-4 to TRBJ1-1, with D perhaps TRBD1 (5 bases). The CDR3 spans 15 residues. V was clipped by 7 bases and J by 5 bases, with 21 bases between them. The V gene's germline CDR1 is SGHNT and CDR2 YYREEE (reference sequence). The CDR3 sequence: CASARESTGGTEAFF. Written as DNA, the CDR3 is TGTGCCAGCGCCAGGGAGTCGACGGGAGGGACTGAAGCTTTCTTT.

The chain combines TRBV4-1 with TRBJ2-1; D may be TRBD1 (6 bases). The germline gives CDR1 MGHRA, CDR2 YSYEKL. The V and J ends lost 3 bases and 2 bases respectively, with 11 bases between them. The CDR3 extends over 15 amino acids. CDR3 DNA: TGCGCCAGCAGCCAGAGCCAGGGGCCCTACAATGAGCAGTTCTTC. Translating it yields CASSQSQGPYNEQFF.

This chain links TRBV12-3 or TRBV12-4 with TRBJ2-1; 11 bases line up with TRBD2. The CDR3 has 13 residues. J lost 11 bases, V lost 7 bases, and 7 bases had no gene match. CDR3 DNA sequence: TGTGCCAGCACGAGACTAGCGGGATCAAAGCAGTTCTTC. As protein: CASTRLAGSKQFF.

V usage is TRBV7-9 and J usage is TRBJ2-1; D possibly corresponds to TRBD1 (6 bases). Trimming pared 5 bases from V and 3 bases from J, leaving 11 bases between. The CDR3 consists of 14 residues. Germline CDR1 reads SEHNR; CDR2 reads FQNEAQ (reference sequence). The chain's CDR3 is CASSLSTGYNEQFF. CDR3 sequence (DNA): TGTGCCAGCAGCCTTTCGACAGGCTACAATGAGCAGTTCTTC.

V is TRBV5-1 and J is TRBJ1-3; D is undetermined. Between the trimmed V and J ends, which lost 4 bases and 4 bases, there was a span of 9 bases. Germline V gene data show CDR1 as SGHRS and CDR2 as YFSETQ. CDR3 length: 13 residues. The CDR3 DNA reads as TGCGCCAGCAGCCCGAGTCCCGGAAACACCATATATTTT. It specifies CASSPSPGNTIYF.

The chain uses TRBV7-9 and TRBJ1-2; 10 bases fit TRBD1. The V gene's germline CDR1 is SEHNR and CDR2 FQNEAQ (reference sequence). V trimming: 0 bases; J trimming: 3 bases; junction bases outside the gene matches: 1. CDR3 length: 15 residues. The CDR3 nucleotides read TGTGCCAGCAGCTTAGCCGGGACAGGGGACTATGGCTACACCTTC. Translating gives CASSLAGTGDYGYTF.

The V and J genes are TRBV12-5 and TRBJ2-5, with 11 bases that match TRBD1. Germline V lookup: CDR1 LGHNT, CDR2 FRNRAP. Germline trimming cut 3 bases from V and 4 bases from J; bases unmatched to any gene: 4. CDR3 length: 15 amino acids. Here the CDR3 reads CASGFPGQGGETQYF. In DNA form, the CDR3 reads TGTGCTAGTGGTTTCCCGGGACAGGGGGGAGAGACCCAGTACTTC.

This chain links TRBV24-1 with TRBJ2-3; 12 positions match TRBD1. The CDR3 extends over 16 amino acids. Looked up from germline, CDR1 is KGHDR and CDR2 is SFDVKD. V shed 3 bases and J 5 bases; nucleotides not matched to a gene: 5. Written as DNA, the CDR3 is TGTGCCACCAGTGATCCAGGGACAGGGGGCAGAGATACGCAGTATTTT. It is translated as CATSDPGTGGRDTQYF.

The gene calls are TRBV7-9 and TRBJ1-4, with TRBD1 matching over 7 bases. Germline assignment: CDR1 SEHNR and CDR2 FQNEAQ (reference sequence). With V trimmed by 4 bases and J by 8 bases, 4 bases remained unmatched. CDR3 length equals 13 residues. CDR3 nucleotides: TGTGCCAGCAGCTACCCAGGGGGGGAAAAACTGTTTTTT. Its translation is CASSYPGGEKLFF. The variable domain in full, completed from reference TRBV7-9 and TRBJ1-4, reads DTGVSQNPRHKITKRGQNVTFRCDPISEHNRLYWYRQTLGQGPEFLTYFQNEAQLEKSRLLSDRFSAERPKGSFSTLEIQRTEQGDSAMYLCASSYPGGEKLFFGSGTQLSVL.

This clone was seen a single time. The V gene is TRBV5-8, the J gene TRBJ2-1; 9 bases match TRBD1. This CDR3 has 15 residues. With 4 bases clipped from V and 2 bases from J, the junction kept 4 bases outside the gene matches. From germline, CDR1 is SGHTS and CDR2 YDEGEE. The CDR3 nucleotides read TGTGCCAGCAGCAACCGGGACAGGGCCTACAATGAGCAGTTCTTC. Protein sequence: CASSNRDRAYNEQFF.

CDR3 protein: CASSDSGGSYEQYF. In DNA, the CDR3 is TGTGCCAGTAGTGATAGCGGGGGATCCTACGAGCAGTACTTC. V and J are TRBV19 and TRBJ2-7; 9 nucleotides line up with TRBD2. The CDR3 covers 14 residues. CDR1 and CDR2 from the germline V gene are LNHDA and SQIVND (reference sequence). Losses at the gene ends were 5 bases for V and 1 base for J; bases not matched to a gene: 3.

The CDR3 nucleotides are TGTGCCAGCAGCCCCAGCGGACAGAACTATGGCTACACCTTC. This translates into CASSPSGQNYGYTF. J is TRBJ1-2 and V is TRBV6-5; D is perhaps TRBD1 (6 bases). Trimming took off 6 bases at V and 2 bases at J, with 13 bases between the two ends. The CDR3 extends over 14 amino acids. The germline V gene encodes CDR1 MNHEY and CDR2 SVGAGI.

The CDR3, as DNA: TGCGCCAGCAGTCAATCGGCAGGGACTATGAACACTGAAGCTTTCTTT. It encodes CASSQSAGTMNTEAFF. This chain joins TRBV23-1 and TRBJ1-1; TRBD1 is a possible D gene (5 bases). TRBV23-1 is an ORF, and what it does is uncertain. V was shortened by 0 bases and J by 0 bases, with 11 bases between the two germline ends. The length of the CDR3 is 16 residues.

The rearrangement links TRBV5-1 to TRBJ1-2; the match to TRBD1 covers 7 bases. Germline V gene lookup returns CDR1 SGHRS and CDR2 YFSETQ. V dropped 3 bases and J dropped 8; count of bases not matched to a gene: 13. This CDR3 contains 15 residues. The CDR3 bases are TGCGCCAGCAGCTCCTACGACAGGGTCCTAATGGGCTACACCTTC. Amino acids: CASSSYDRVLMGYTF.

The chain couples TRBV27 to TRBJ1-6; TRBD1 is a possible D gene (5 bases). Looked up from germline, CDR1 is MNHEY and CDR2 is SMNVEV (reference sequence). The CDR3 has 16 amino acids. Trimming stripped 8 bases from V and 0 bases from J, with 14 bases between. The CDR3: CASLKQANSYNSPLHF. In DNA, the CDR3 is TGTGCCAGCTTGAAACAGGCAAACTCCTATAATTCACCCCTCCACTTT.